The T cell receptor (beta chain) under discussion was sequenced for a study of T cell responses to AZD1222 COVID-19 vaccine (dated by TCRdb to the early 2020s). For the wider study: TCR sequencing was performed for over 230 trial participants, of whom about 200 were given two doses of AZD1222 and some 26 were given two doses of MenACWY control vaccine. Trial participants were enrolled into age subgroups of 18-55, 56-69 and 70-plus years, which contained about 150, 27 and 61 TCR-sequenced participants, respectively. The paper's findings and limits, for the study overall: The whole spike protein was spanned by vaccine-associated CD4 TCRs, and dominant responses were seen in regions 160-218 and 743-854. Participants were mostly white British and included more females than males, and it was suggested by the authors that clonal diversity may have been underestimated. Conclusions about previously exposed vaccinees are limited because only five or six AZD1222 recipients were SARS-CoV-2 seropositive at baseline. Nearly half of unique spike-specific TCRs reportedly recognized epitopes outside regions mutated in the B.1.351 and B.1.1.7 variants. In the small 56-69-year group, the increase in depth fell short of significance, most likely because of low power. Spike-specific TCR breadth and depth rose significantly after two AZD1222 doses compared with day 0 and with MenACWY recipients. Because no day 14 peak-response samples were available, repertoires were characterized only after the peak T cell response.

The CDR3 regions of human TCRbeta chains were subjected to immunosequencing. The study's processing was this. TCRs in the repertoires were compared against a reference library of SARS-CoV-2-specific TCRs that had been generated with the MIRA antigen-specificity platform. Breadth meant the fraction of unique TCRs that were SARS-CoV-2-associated, whereas depth meant the fraction of total T cells that were SARS-CoV-2-associated. Using the MIRA data, each spike-specific TCR was assigned both to the spike region to which the TCR was reactive and to a CD4 or CD8 class. Log10-transformed breadth and depth values were compared by one-way ANOVA with Sidak's multiple comparisons tests. TCRdb limited this immuneACCESS table to in-frame rearrangements with V and J called. A share of clones is missing; checked studies link under half to unresolved V genes, and the rest is unexplained. V and J calls plus clone size are reproduced from that table; the DNA served to infer D and trimming. This sample gives about 200,000 clones in total; more than 85% of them show up just once. Jointly, the top ten make up around 3.6% of the sample.

The CDR3 sequence holds 20 residues, the cysteine and phenylalanine included. This entry keeps only the CDR3 DNA: 60 bases, framed from base 1. Trimming takes 6 bases off V and 5 bases off J; junction bases not matched to a gene: 20. In light of the paper, this sample's time point label describes: about 28 days (+/-7) after the second vaccine dose. AZD1222 recipients with second doses at about 4 weeks or about 12 weeks were pooled, because spike-specific TCR depth and breadth did not differ between schedules. Vaccinee samples came from UK trials COV001 and COV002, including a single-blind randomized controlled phase 2/3 trial of AZD1222 (ChAdOx1 nCoV-19) in healthy adults. For TCRbeta chain sequencing, PBMC samples from trial participants were taken at day 0 and at day 28 after the second dose. Concerning this clone: The specificity of this receptor is unknown. No base quality information exists; no much larger clone differs at one position.

The source material was peripheral blood, sampled 28 days after the second AZD1222 dose. Recombination joined TRBV23-1 with TRBJ2-2; 11 central nucleotides agree with TRBD2. TRBV23-1 is filed as an ORF, its function uncertain. The TCR comes from an adult who received the AZD1222 COVID-19 vaccine. The nucleotide sequence reads as follows: TGCGCCAGCAGCCAGAATCGGGGACTAGCGGACAATTGGGGTACCGGGGAGCTGTTTTTT. Protein translation: CASSQNRGLADNWGTGELFF.